This entry lists 12 T cell receptor beta chains sequenced from one sample in a study of response to subunit inactivated influenza vaccine (dated by TCRdb to between 2017 and 2018). Library method: RT-PCR. Sequencing was performed on an Illumina HiSeq 2500. In TCRdb, the public reads were trimmed at Q25 with fastp and aligned with MiXCR, with productive beta chains retained. Each entry merges the rows of one CDR3 protein and shows their most common DNA and genes. Within this sample are roughly 670,000 distinct CDR3 sequences, with less than 15% of them counted one time only. Of the sample, approximately 7.6% falls within the top ten clones. This sample comprised PBMCs from blood, obtained 14 to 15 days before vaccination. The receptors shown here come from a man between 50 and 59 years old who received an inactivated influenza vaccine. Donor details come from another sample of the same person, matched by shared clones.

The chain uses TRBV4-2 and TRBJ2-7; 7 bases are a match to TRBD1. CDR3 length equals 14 residues. With 4 bases clipped from V and 3 bases from J, the junction kept 6 bases outside the gene matches. Germline CDR1 LGHNA, CDR2 YNFKEQ. CDR3 DNA: TGTGCCAGCAGCCCACGACAGGGTATCTACGAGCAGTACTTC. It yields the protein CASSPRQGIYEQYF.

The V call is TRBV7-2, the J call TRBJ2-5; D not certain. The V gene lost 5 bases and the J gene lost 4 bases, with 11 bases spanning the gap. CDR1 is SGHTA, CDR2 FQGNSA, per germline. The CDR3 length is 13 residues. The CDR3 region has the DNA TGTGCCAGCAGCGCCGCTAGAAGAGAGACCCAGTACTTC. Residues: CASSAARRETQYF.

This clonotype was recorded only once. This sequence may be a read error, since a much larger clone differs from it by one base. The V and J genes are TRBV15 and TRBJ2-3, with 7 positions matching TRBD2. The CDR3 consists of 15 residues. The V segment lost 4 bases and the J segment 1 base; nucleotides outside the gene matches: 5. Germline V CDR1 and CDR2: LNHNV, YYDKDF (reference sequence). The CDR3 DNA reads TGTGCCACCAGCAACGGCGGGGGAGGCACAGATACGCAGTATTTT. Translated, it gives CATSNGGGGTDTQYF.

This clonotype was found a few times. V gene TRBV2 combines with J gene TRBJ2-3; maybe TRBD1 (5 bases). Trimming removed 6 bases at V and 1 base at J, with 11 bases between. This CDR3 has 14 amino acids. Germline V gene data show CDR1 as SNHLY and CDR2 as FYNNEI. CDR3 protein: CASRGQFGTDTQYF. DNA of the CDR3: TGTGCCAGCAGGGGGCAATTCGGCACAGATACGCAGTATTTT. Supplemented by reference TRBV2 and TRBJ2-3, the full variable domain reads EPEVTQTPSHQVTQMGQEVILRCVPISNHLYFYWYRQILGQKVEFLVSFYNNEISEKSEIFDDQFSVERPDGSNFTLKIRSTKLEDSAMYFCASRGQFGTDTQYFGPGTRLTVL.

This clonotype was seen repeatedly, ten times or more. The chain combines TRBV6-2 or TRBV6-3 with TRBJ2-3, with TRBD2 matching over 8 bases. V trimming: 5 bases; J trimming: 2 bases; junction bases outside the gene matches: 9. The CDR3 extends over 16 amino acids. The germline gives CDR1 MNHEY, CDR2 SVGEGT. The CDR3 sequence: CASSRDLAGYTDTQYF. The CDR3 nucleotides read TGTGCCAGCAGTCGCGACTTAGCGGGGTACACAGATACGCAGTATTTT.

CDR3 residues: CAISITGADTQYF. DNA of the CDR3: TGTGCCATCAGCATCACAGGGGCAGATACGCAGTATTTT. The chain couples TRBV10-3 to TRBJ2-3; TRBD1 agrees at 7 bases. Germline CDR1 ENHRY, CDR2 SYGVKD. Unmatched junction bases numbered 4, after V lost 6 bases and J lost 4 bases. The CDR3 is 13 residues long.

This clonotype was seen a handful of times. The chain employs TRBV5-1 and TRBJ2-1, with 8 bases fitting TRBD2. The V gene's germline CDR1 is SGHRS and CDR2 YFSETQ. The V gene end was trimmed by 0 bases and the J gene end by 5 bases; junction bases not matched to a gene: 4. CDR3 size: 15 residues. CDR3 amino acids: CASSLASGSNNEQFF. CDR3 DNA sequence: TGCGCCAGCAGCTTGGCCAGCGGGAGTAACAATGAGCAGTTCTTC.

This clonotype has only a few counts. CDR3 sequence reads: CASSHSTGVRTEKLFF. For the CDR3, the DNA is TGCGCCAGCAGCCACTCCACAGGAGTTCGGACTGAAAAACTGTTTTTT. The chain combines TRBV4-1 with TRBJ1-4, with TRBD1 as a possible D gene (5 bases). V gave up 3 bases and J gave up 7 bases, with 18 bases separating them. The CDR3 length is 16 residues. Germline V gives CDR1 MGHRA, CDR2 YSYEKL.

This clonotype was counted only a few times. The genes are TRBV4-2 and TRBJ2-7, with a possible D match to TRBD2 (6 bases). V was shortened by 4 bases and J by 3 bases, with 13 bases between the two germline ends. Germline V lookup: CDR1 LGHNA, CDR2 YNFKEQ. The CDR3 sequence is 14 residues long. CDR3 residues: CASSRGGTLYEQYF. CDR3 nucleotide sequence: TGTGCCAGCAGCCGTGGGGGGACCCTCTACGAGCAGTACTTC.

This clonotype was detected a few times. A read error may produce the germline difference seen at one junction end. The chain combines TRBV20-1 with TRBJ2-2; the D gene is possibly TRBD1 (5 bases). This CDR3 comprises 13 residues. Germline assignment: CDR1 DFQATT and CDR2 SNEGSKA (reference sequence). The chain's CDR3 is CSGRKGLTGELFF. The DNA for the CDR3 is TGCAGTGGTAGAAAGGGGTTGACCGGGGAGCTGTTTTTT.

This clonotype was detected only a few times. This sequence joins TRBV6-5 and TRBJ2-7; the D call may be TRBD1 or TRBD2 (6 bases each). Deletions cut 6 bases from V and 6 bases from J, with 12 bases between. The CDR3 is 12 residues long. Germline V gene data show CDR1 as MNHEY and CDR2 as SVGAGI. For the CDR3, the DNA is TGTGCCAGCAGCCGGGGGCTTCCCGAGCAGTACTTC. It yields the protein CASSRGLPEQYF.

This clonotype was seen more than once but under ten times. The genes are TRBV12-3 or TRBV12-4 and TRBJ2-5; D unclear. CDR3 length equals 11 residues. Trimming took 6 bases from V and 4 from J, leaving 6 bases between them. The CDR3 DNA reads TGTGCCAGCAGATTGGGAGAGACCCAGTACTTC. It yields the protein CASRLGETQYF.